This T cell receptor beta chain originates from a study of control samples from healthy donors and cancer patients. The germline V gene encodes CDR1 LNHDA and CDR2 SQIVND (reference sequence). The CDR3 contains 13 residues. V was trimmed by 6 bases and J by 10 bases, leaving 15 bases between them. Some clones are missing from TCRdb's copy, which holds only in-frame ones; the method was immunoSEQ multiplex PCR. The data contain about 140,000 clones, roughly 89% of them singletons. The TCR sequence derives from a man younger than 35 in good health. The gene calls are TRBV19 and TRBJ1-4; weak D call: TRBD1 (5 bases). Sequenced: blood. This CDR3 is CASRPGTGGKLFF. DNA for the CDR3: TGTGCCAGTAGGCCGGGGACGGGGGGAAAACTGTTTTTT.